The present entry profiles one T cell receptor (beta chain) with its context. Authors' analysis steps: From reference gene primer amplification, estimates of nucleated cell counts were derived. Libraries were prepared by immunoSEQ multiplex PCR; TCRdb keeps only in-frame clonotypes and omits some of them. V and J calls and clone size are copied from that table; D and trimming were computed from the DNA. The sample includes 60,000 to 75,000 clones, about 83% seen only once; the top ten take approximately 19%. This sample stems from a study of blood T cell repertoires in COVID-19. Whole-study context: Some COVID-19 samples were acute and others convalescent; all came from the United States, Italy and Spain. In each case, the material was cDNA or gDNA derived from T cells, B-cell-depleted T cells, or PBMCs.

CDR3 size: 15 residues. Between the trimmed V and J ends, which lost 0 bases and 1 base, there was a span of 10 bases. Germline CDR1 reads SGHNT; CDR2 reads YYREEE (reference sequence). This sequence joins TRBV5-4 and TRBJ1-1; unclear D gene. Material for sequencing was peripheral blood. This receptor was taken from a woman of 80 years or more with acute or convalescent COVID-19. The CDR3 coding sequence is TGTGCCAGCAGCTTGGGTGTCTCTCGGAACACTGAAGCTTTCTTT. It yields the protein CASSLGVSRNTEAFF.